This record looks at one T cell receptor beta chain sequence and its context. Its antigen remains unidentified. Qualities for individual bases were not recorded, and no much larger clone is one base off. The source of the sample is a study of shared clonotypes between healthy human individuals (TCRdb year 2020). Turning to the overall study: Three men and a couple of women, aged 18 to 49 years, made up the cohort. For each donor, CD4 naive and CD4 memory were each run on three plates, CD8 naive on two plates, and CD8 memory on one plate. Blood TCR repertoires of roughly 5 healthy adults were deeply sequenced to estimate repertoire size and the extent of clonotype sharing between individuals. Leukapheresis yielded between about 0.85 and 9 billion PBMCs per donor. To increase sequencing depth and limit assay-specific biases, different laboratories used diverse techniques to prepare libraries and sequence TCR repertoires.

The germline V gene gives CDR1 as MDHEN and CDR2 as SYDVKM. V loses 6 bases at its end and J loses 3 bases; junction bases beyond the gene matches: 7. The CDR3 goes from the cysteine to the phenylalanine over 15 residues. Of all the DNA, just the CDR3 is kept, 45 bases in frame from base 1. The donors were healthy, HIV-negative adults with no recently reported acute infections or vaccinations. Only Caucasian adults living in Nashville, Tennessee, USA were represented among the donors. Magnetic negative selection was used to enrich CD4+ T cells, after which naive cells were positively selected on CD45RA and the negative fraction became the memory subset. Blood was collected by leukapheresis, and PBMCs were isolated by Ficoll-Histopaque density gradient centrifugation and then cryopreserved in liquid nitrogen vapor phase. Analytical flow cytometry was used to check the purity and quantity of each magnetically sorted T cell population. From each sorted fraction, genomic DNA was isolated and quantified by UV absorbance on a Nanodrop 2000c.

Study-wide findings and limitations: When four donors were compared, the shared fraction of clonotypes was around 4.6% for naive CD4, roughly 3.3% for naive CD8, 2.3% for memory CD4, and around 0.4% for memory CD8. Because the study included only a small number of donors, the genetic and exposure-history diversity represented was limited. Compared with non-shared clonotypes, the clonotypes found in all four sorted-subset donors had higher generation probabilities. Rarefaction of sorted-subset datasets indicated incomplete sequencing despite the large sequencing depth. Sampling was restricted to blood, and TCR repertoires in tissue are likely to differ from TCR repertoires in blood. Based on pairwise subsampling, the degree of clonotype sharing among donors was expected to be affected by sequencing depth. Naive subsets generally had larger estimated clonotype richness than memory subsets.

Using the deep immunoSEQ assay, TCR CDR3 regions were amplified from genomic DNA by multiplex PCR. Genomic DNA extracted from each cell subset was distributed evenly over all wells of several immunoSEQ 96-well plates, and each plate served as one replicate. For sorted subsets, approximately 200 ng of genomic DNA, equivalent to 30,000 or so T cell genomes, went into each replicate PCR. Purified libraries were quantified with a Qubit 3.0 fluorometer, sized on a Bioanalyzer 2100, and re-quantified with the KAPA Library Quantification kit. A separate single-read 150-cycle Illumina NextSeq 550 flow cell was used to sequence each immunoSEQ 96-well plate. Processing in the source paper ran as follows. The immunoSEQ output contained only junctional sequences without quality scores, so filtering could not match that applied to full-length reads. To assign V/J genes and CDR3, sequences were annotated using PyIR, a Python wrapper for IgBLAST v1.9, with IMGT germline references. Reads were removed for weak V/J assignments (E-value above 1e-6), missing CDR3, stop codons, out-of-frame junctions, or ambiguous translated residues. A V3J clonotype was defined by an identical inferred V gene, J gene, and CDR3 amino acid sequence. Percentage overlap between repertoires was calculated by dividing the number of shared unique clonotypes by the size of the smaller repertoire. Three approaches were used to assess repertoire richness: RTK rarefaction, the Chao1 estimator, and Recon v2.1 estimates of unobserved clonotypes. OLGA was used to compute generation probabilities for all TCRbeta clonotypes that the gDNA method yielded from a handful of donors. This immuneACCESS table, as held by TCRdb, lists in-frame sequences with V and J called but not all clones. Of the missing ones, under half trace to an unresolved V gene in checked studies; the others have no known cause. The D gene and trimming were derived from the DNA, and the V and J assignments and clone size from that table. For this sample the table gives over a million clones, of which around 98% were detected only once. The ten biggest clones cover roughly 0.42% of the sample.

In this chain, TRBV28 is recombined with TRBJ2-1; 8 nucleotides in the junction match TRBD2. The source material was naive CD4+ T cells sorted from blood. Explained via the paper, the cell subset or site label denotes: CD45RA+ positively selected. This TCR derives from a man aged 25-45 years in good health. The CDR3: CASRRPSGFYNEQFF. The nucleotides are TGTGCCAGCAGGCGACCTAGCGGGTTCTACAATGAGCAGTTCTTC.